These T cell receptor beta chains were read from a single sample in a study of blood T cells in healthy people across ages. MiXCR was run by TCRdb on the 5' RACE reads, yielding one entry per CDR3 protein. Here the sample spans more than 550,000 distinct CDR3 sequences, 22% being singletons. The sequencing sample was made of blood. All receptors derive from a man between 65 and 80 years old in good health. CDR3s include the opening cysteine and the closing phenylalanine or tryptophan. Each record gives: J gene, D gene, clone size, V gene, CDR3 protein, CDR3 DNA. The D gene is left open where the match is weak. Size values are once, few and many counts, or a class for expanded clones, and some rows have none.

j_gene: TRBJ1-4; d_gene: .; abundance: few; v_gene: TRBV20-1; CDR3aa: CSASWQGPEKLLF; CDR3nt: TGCAGTGCTAGCTGGCAGGGTCCTGAAAAACTGCTTTTT
j_gene: TRBJ2-6; d_gene: .; abundance: few; v_gene: TRBV28; CDR3aa: CASTYSGVTGANDLTF; CDR3nt: TGTGCCAGCACCTACTCGGGGGTAACTGGGGCCAACGACCTGACTTTC
j_gene: TRBJ2-3; d_gene: TRBD2; abundance: few; v_gene: TRBV5-1; CDR3aa: CASSASGGASTDTQYF; CDR3nt: TGCGCCAGCAGCGCTAGCGGGGGGGCTAGCACAGATACGCAGTATTTT
j_gene: TRBJ2-6; d_gene: .; abundance: .; v_gene: TRBV12-3/TRBV12-4; CDR3aa: CASSPTWSGANVLTF; CDR3nt: TGTGCCAGCAGCCCTACCTGGTCTGGGGCCAACGTCCTGACTTTC
j_gene: TRBJ2-1; d_gene: TRBD1; abundance: .; v_gene: TRBV18; CDR3aa: CASSPLQTGVNEQFF; CDR3nt: TGTGCCAGCTCACCACTTCAGACAGGGGTCAATGAGCAGTTCTTC
j_gene: TRBJ2-3; d_gene: .; abundance: few; v_gene: TRBV7-9; CDR3aa: CASSPFPSAFLTDTQYF; CDR3nt: TGTGCCAGCAGCCCCTTTCCGTCGGCGTTTCTCACAGATACGCAGTATTTT
j_gene: TRBJ2-3; d_gene: .; abundance: once; v_gene: TRBV6-1; CDR3aa: CASSEVGFADTQYF; CDR3nt: TGTGCCAGCAGTGAAGTAGGGTTTGCAGATACGCAGTATTTT
j_gene: TRBJ2-5; d_gene: .; abundance: .; v_gene: TRBV29-1; CDR3aa: CGAYEETQYF; CDR3nt: TGCGGCGCATATGAGGAGACCCAGTACTTC
j_gene: TRBJ2-7; d_gene: .; abundance: many; v_gene: TRBV5-1; CDR3aa: CASSGQTSYEQYF; CDR3nt: TGCGCCAGCAGCGGGCAGACCTCCTACGAGCAGTACTTC
j_gene: TRBJ2-5; d_gene: .; abundance: .; v_gene: TRBV10-3; CDR3aa: CATRPGREETQYF; CDR3nt: TGTGCCACCCGGCCGGGACGAGAAGAGACCCAGTACTTC
j_gene: TRBJ2-7; d_gene: .; abundance: few; v_gene: TRBV10-3; CDR3aa: CAIRGHPEGEQYF; CDR3nt: TGTGCCATCAGGGGACACCCAGAAGGCGAGCAGTACTTC
j_gene: TRBJ1-5; d_gene: .; abundance: .; v_gene: TRBV7-8; CDR3aa: CASSLERVPFNQPQHF; CDR3nt: TGTGCCAGCAGCTTAGAAAGGGTCCCCTTCAATCAGCCCCAGCATTTT
j_gene: TRBJ2-3; d_gene: TRBD2; abundance: .; v_gene: TRBV18; CDR3aa: CASSLLRPLAGGTDTQYF; CDR3nt: TGTGCCAGCTCACTACTTCGTCCACTAGCGGGAGGAACAGATACGCAGTATTTT
j_gene: TRBJ1-5; d_gene: .; abundance: few; v_gene: TRBV9; CDR3aa: CASSVSGDSNQPQHF; CDR3nt: TGTGCCAGCAGCGTTTCTGGGGATAGCAATCAGCCCCAGCATTTT
j_gene: TRBJ1-2; d_gene: .; abundance: few; v_gene: TRBV29-1; CDR3aa: CSVGTDNNYGYTF; CDR3nt: TGCAGCGTTGGAACAGACAACAACTATGGCTACACCTTC
j_gene: TRBJ1-2; d_gene: .; abundance: .; v_gene: TRBV7-8; CDR3aa: CAGSLASGSVGGYTF; CDR3nt: TGTGCCGGCAGCTTAGCGAGTGGTTCGGTCGGTGGCTACACCTTC
j_gene: TRBJ2-1; d_gene: .; abundance: .; v_gene: TRBV6-5; CDR3aa: CASSDTVVGYNEQFF; CDR3nt: TGTGCCAGCAGCGACACGGTAGTCGGCTACAATGAGCAGTTCTTC
j_gene: TRBJ1-6; d_gene: .; abundance: .; v_gene: TRBV5-1; CDR3aa: CASSLVRQTSYNSPLHF; CDR3nt: TGCGCCAGCAGCTTGGTTCGGCAGACCTCCTATAATTCACCCCTCCACTTT
j_gene: TRBJ2-5; d_gene: .; abundance: .; v_gene: TRBV6-5; CDR3aa: CASRLTGPETQYF; CDR3nt: TGTGCCAGCAGACTAACAGGGCCAGAGACCCAGTACTTC
j_gene: TRBJ1-4; d_gene: TRBD1; abundance: few; v_gene: TRBV6-1; CDR3aa: CASYPGQGSEKLFF; CDR3nt: TGTGCCAGCTATCCGGGACAGGGGTCAGAAAAACTGTTTTTT
j_gene: TRBJ2-7; d_gene: TRBD1; abundance: .; v_gene: TRBV20-1; CDR3aa: CSAYQGALLYEQYF; CDR3nt: TGCAGTGCTTATCAGGGGGCTCTACTCTACGAGCAGTACTTC
j_gene: TRBJ2-1; d_gene: TRBD2; abundance: .; v_gene: TRBV5-1; CDR3aa: CASSLALAGDWNEQFF; CDR3nt: TGCGCCAGCAGCTTGGCACTAGCGGGAGATTGGAATGAGCAGTTCTTC
j_gene: TRBJ1-5; d_gene: .; abundance: .; v_gene: TRBV12-3/TRBV12-4; CDR3aa: CASSSRWTAQHF; CDR3nt: TGTGCCAGCAGTTCCAGGTGGACGGCCCAGCATTTT
j_gene: TRBJ2-3; d_gene: .; abundance: .; v_gene: TRBV5-1; CDR3aa: CASSPGNPTDTQYF; CDR3nt: TGCGCCAGCAGTCCGGGGAACCCTACAGATACGCAGTATTTT
j_gene: TRBJ1-1; d_gene: .; abundance: few; v_gene: TRBV5-1; CDR3aa: CASSPNAGMNTEAFF; CDR3nt: TGCGCCAGCAGCCCTAATGCAGGGATGAACACTGAAGCTTTCTTT
j_gene: TRBJ2-2; d_gene: TRBD2; abundance: few; v_gene: TRBV9; CDR3aa: CASSVPTTPASGELFF; CDR3nt: TGTGCCAGCAGCGTACCCACGACCCCTGCGAGCGGGGAGTTGTTTTTT
j_gene: TRBJ2-2; d_gene: .; abundance: .; v_gene: TRBV5-1; CDR3aa: CASSFVGDTGELFF; CDR3nt: TGCGCCAGCAGCTTCGTAGGGGACACCGGGGAGCTGTTTTTT
j_gene: TRBJ2-7; d_gene: .; abundance: few; v_gene: TRBV28; CDR3aa: CASRGTPTYEQYF; CDR3nt: TGTGCCAGCAGGGGGACCCCCACCTACGAGCAGTACTTC
j_gene: TRBJ2-3; d_gene: .; abundance: .; v_gene: TRBV7-2; CDR3aa: CASSARGDTTDTQYF; CDR3nt: TGTGCCAGCAGCGCCCGGGGGGACACCACAGATACGCAGTATTTT
j_gene: TRBJ2-5; d_gene: TRBD1; abundance: .; v_gene: TRBV7-9; CDR3aa: CASSTTRGQGAETQYF; CDR3nt: TGTGCCAGCAGCACCACCAGGGGACAGGGGGCCGAGACCCAGTACTTC
j_gene: TRBJ2-1; d_gene: TRBD2; abundance: few; v_gene: TRBV10-3; CDR3aa: CAISDGGAGNEQFF; CDR3nt: TGTGCCATCAGTGACGGGGGGGCCGGCAATGAGCAGTTCTTC
j_gene: TRBJ2-1; d_gene: TRBD2; abundance: few; v_gene: TRBV7-2; CDR3aa: CASSLWALAGHNEQFF; CDR3nt: TGTGCCAGCAGCCTATGGGCACTAGCGGGCCACAATGAGCAGTTCTTC
j_gene: TRBJ2-1; d_gene: TRBD2; abundance: .; v_gene: TRBV24-1; CDR3aa: CATSDTYPSGSYNEQFF; CDR3nt: TGTGCCACCAGTGATACCTACCCTAGCGGGAGTTACAATGAGCAGTTCTTC
j_gene: TRBJ2-3; d_gene: TRBD2; abundance: .; v_gene: TRBV20-1; CDR3aa: CSAIPASGSPDTQYF; CDR3nt: TGCAGTGCTATTCCGGCTAGCGGGAGCCCCGATACGCAGTATTTT
j_gene: TRBJ2-3; d_gene: .; abundance: .; v_gene: TRBV20-1; CDR3aa: CSARVLLRTDTQYF; CDR3nt: TGCAGTGCTAGAGTCCTGCTGAGGACAGATACGCAGTATTTT
j_gene: TRBJ2-3; d_gene: .; abundance: few; v_gene: TRBV7-9; CDR3aa: CASLIQKSSTDTQYF; CDR3nt: TGTGCCAGCTTGATACAGAAGTCTTCCACAGATACGCAGTATTTT
j_gene: TRBJ1-2; d_gene: .; abundance: .; v_gene: TRBV12-3/TRBV12-4; CDR3aa: CASSLVGRVNYGYTF; CDR3nt: TGTGCCAGCAGTTTAGTTGGGAGAGTTAACTATGGCTACACCTTC
j_gene: TRBJ1-1; d_gene: .; abundance: .; v_gene: TRBV12-3/TRBV12-4; CDR3aa: CASSLRYSYTRGTEAFF; CDR3nt: TGTGCCAGCAGCCTAAGGTACAGCTACACTAGGGGGACTGAAGCTTTCTTT
j_gene: TRBJ1-1; d_gene: .; abundance: .; v_gene: TRBV27; CDR3aa: CASSLYRETEAFF; CDR3nt: TGTGCCAGCAGTTTATACAGGGAAACTGAAGCTTTCTTT
j_gene: TRBJ1-6; d_gene: TRBD1; abundance: .; v_gene: TRBV29-1; CDR3aa: CSPSGQVDSPLHF; CDR3nt: TGCAGCCCTTCCGGACAGGTGGATTCACCCCTCCACTTT
j_gene: TRBJ1-1; d_gene: .; abundance: .; v_gene: TRBV6-1; CDR3aa: CASSEALADPYTEAFF; CDR3nt: TGTGCCAGCAGTGAAGCGCTGGCAGACCCCTACACTGAAGCTTTCTTT
j_gene: TRBJ1-2; d_gene: .; abundance: few; v_gene: TRBV2; CDR3aa: CASREQEIANYGYTF; CDR3nt: TGTGCCAGCAGGGAACAGGAGATAGCTAACTATGGCTACACCTTC
j_gene: TRBJ2-5; d_gene: .; abundance: few; v_gene: TRBV20-1; CDR3aa: CSAPTRAQETQYF; CDR3nt: TGCAGTGCCCCGACTAGAGCACAAGAGACCCAGTACTTC
j_gene: TRBJ2-3; d_gene: TRBD2; abundance: .; v_gene: TRBV24-1; CDR3aa: CATSDHRTSGGPRTDTQYF; CDR3nt: TGTGCCACCAGTGACCACCGGACTAGCGGGGGGCCCCGCACAGATACGCAGTATTTT
j_gene: TRBJ2-2; d_gene: TRBD1; abundance: few; v_gene: TRBV28; CDR3aa: CASSLYRGQNTGELFF; CDR3nt: TGTGCCAGCAGTTTATACAGGGGGCAGAACACCGGGGAGCTGTTTTTT